These 14 T cell receptor beta chains were all obtained from the same sample, sequenced in a study of OX40 agonist ivuxolimab in advanced cancers. Profiled with immunoSEQ multiplex PCR; TCRdb holds only in-frame clones, not every one. The sample has around 100,000 clones; roughly 90% are singletons. The starting material was CD4+ or CD8+ T cells sorted from blood, obtained in a trial of the OX40 agonist ivuxolimab. All receptors derive from an adult with an advanced solid tumor such as melanoma, head and neck, liver or kidney cancer.

V usage is TRBV28 and J usage is TRBJ1-5, with D perhaps matching TRBD1 (6 bases). CDR3 length: 14 amino acids. Trimming removed 3 bases from V and 4 bases from J, with 10 bases in between. Germline V gene lookup returns CDR1 MDHEN and CDR2 SYDVKM. CDR3 sequence: CASSLGGPNQPQHF. CDR3 nucleotides: TGTGCCAGCAGTTTGGGGGGGCCAAATCAGCCCCAGCATTTT.

The chain uses TRBV19 and TRBJ1-5; D is unresolved. The V end was cut by 1 base, the J end by 4 bases, with 11 bases between. The length of the CDR3 is 15 residues. The germline V gene has CDR1 LNHDA and CDR2 SQIVND (reference sequence). CDR3 in amino acids: CASSIAGVGNQPQHF. Here the CDR3 DNA reads TGTGCCAGTAGTATAGCTGGGGTAGGGAATCAGCCCCAGCATTTT.

This clone has only one observation. The chain couples TRBV18 to TRBJ2-1; TRBD1 agrees at 9 bases. The V gene's germline CDR1 is KGHSH and CDR2 LQKENI. J was trimmed by 15 bases and V by 3 bases; bases with no gene match: 15. The length of the CDR3 is 15 residues. The CDR3: CASSPPGQGRVLAFF. Here the CDR3 DNA reads TGTGCCAGCTCACCGCCGGGACAGGGACGGGTTCTAGCGTTCTTC.

This chain links TRBV6-4 with TRBJ2-1; 9 nucleotides line up with TRBD2. The CDR3 has 17 residues. The germline gives CDR1 MRHNA, CDR2 SNTAGT. Germline trimming cut 2 bases from V and 6 bases from J; bases unmatched to any gene: 11. The CDR3 sequence: CASSDGVAGVLGNEQFF. CDR3 DNA sequence: TGTGCCAGCAGTGACGGGGTAGCGGGAGTATTGGGCAATGAGCAGTTCTTC.

The chain is built from TRBV5-1 and TRBJ2-1; 8 nucleotides match TRBD2. V lost 4 bases, J lost 0 bases, and 6 bases stayed unmatched. Germline V gene sequence: CDR1 SGHRS, CDR2 YFSETQ. This CDR3 spans 16 amino acids. The CDR3: CASSARGGSSYNEQFF. CDR3 DNA sequence: TGCGCCAGCAGCGCACGCGGGGGGAGCTCCTACAATGAGCAGTTCTTC.

This clone was detected once. J is TRBJ2-7 and V is TRBV19, with TRBD1 matching over 7 bases. The CDR3 sequence is 12 residues long. Germline trimming cut 5 bases from V and 5 bases from J; bases unmatched to any gene: 3. Germline values: CDR1 LNHDA, CDR2 SQIVND (reference sequence). CDR3 DNA: TGTGCCAGTAGTCTGGGACAGCACGAGCAGTACTTC. The encoded protein is CASSLGQHEQYF.

The chain employs TRBV10-1 and TRBJ2-2, with no clear D. CDR1 is WNHNN, CDR2 SYGVQD, per germline (reference sequence). V was trimmed by 3 bases and J by 5 bases, leaving 7 bases between them. There are 13 residues in the CDR3. For the CDR3, the DNA is TGCGCCAGCAGTGATCATCAGACCGGGGAGCTGTTTTTT. Its protein is CASSDHQTGELFF.

Turning to this clone: This same CDR3 is encoded by further DNA sequences in the sample. The chain uses TRBV7-3 and TRBJ2-7; D unclear. This CDR3 contains 14 residues. The germline V gene has CDR1 SGHTA and CDR2 FQGTGA. Trimming took 2 bases from V and 7 from J, leaving 15 bases between them. The CDR3 protein is CASSLGPRTREQYF. In DNA, the CDR3 is TGTGCCAGCAGCTTAGGACCTAGAACCCGAGAGCAGTACTTC.

The V call is TRBV5-4, the J call TRBJ2-5; 7 bases line up with TRBD1. CDR1 SGHNT and CDR2 YYREEE come from the germline V gene (reference sequence). With V trimmed by 6 bases and J by 3 bases, 2 bases remained unmatched. The CDR3 sequence is 12 residues long. DNA for the CDR3: TGTGCCAGCATCGGACAGGAAGAGACCCAGTACTTC. Its protein product is CASIGQEETQYF.

This chain connects TRBV5-1 to TRBJ2-2, with unresolved D. The germline gives CDR1 SGHRS, CDR2 YFSETQ. The CDR3 extends over 12 amino acids. Trimming shortened V by 0 bases and J by 8 bases, and 5 bases separated the two germline ends. The CDR3 loop reads CASSLGAGELFF. The CDR3, as DNA: TGCGCCAGCAGCTTGGGGGCTGGGGAGCTGTTTTTT.

The chain has TRBV29-1 and TRBJ1-2, with D possibly being TRBD1 (5 bases). The V end was cut by 6 bases, the J end by 4 bases, with 15 bases between. There are 13 residues in the CDR3. Germline V gene sequence: CDR1 SQVTM, CDR2 ANQGSEA. The CDR3 DNA reads TGCAGCGTCTCCAAGGGGCAGGGCTATGGCTACACCTTC. Protein product: CSVSKGQGYGYTF.

The CDR3 DNA sequence: TGTGCCAGCAGCTTGGTCGGTGCCCTAGGGAACACTGAAGCTTTCTTT. Protein sequence: CASSLVGALGNTEAFF. This rearrangement joins TRBV5-6 to TRBJ1-1; D call uncertain. CDR1 is SGHDT, CDR2 YYEEEE, per germline. V lost 0 bases to trimming and J lost 1 base, with 13 bases between them. This CDR3 spans 16 amino acids.

The chain carries TRBV28 and TRBJ2-7; D may be TRBD2 (6 bases). CDR1 is MDHEN, CDR2 SYDVKM, per germline. Trimming left V 5 bases short and J 0 bases short, with 14 bases between. The CDR3 consists of 15 residues. CDR3 nucleotide sequence: TGTGCCAGCAGTCCACTCCTAGCGCGCTCCTACGAGCAGTACTTC. This encodes CASSPLLARSYEQYF.

The chain carries TRBV7-3 and TRBJ1-4; D unclear. The CDR3 is made up of 13 amino acids. V gave up 5 bases and J gave up 8 bases, with 12 bases separating them. Germline lookup yields CDR1 SGHTA and CDR2 FQGTGA. The DNA of the CDR3 is TGTGCCAGCAGCCGCGGTCTGGGGGAAAAACTGTTTTTT. It translates to CASSRGLGEKLFF.